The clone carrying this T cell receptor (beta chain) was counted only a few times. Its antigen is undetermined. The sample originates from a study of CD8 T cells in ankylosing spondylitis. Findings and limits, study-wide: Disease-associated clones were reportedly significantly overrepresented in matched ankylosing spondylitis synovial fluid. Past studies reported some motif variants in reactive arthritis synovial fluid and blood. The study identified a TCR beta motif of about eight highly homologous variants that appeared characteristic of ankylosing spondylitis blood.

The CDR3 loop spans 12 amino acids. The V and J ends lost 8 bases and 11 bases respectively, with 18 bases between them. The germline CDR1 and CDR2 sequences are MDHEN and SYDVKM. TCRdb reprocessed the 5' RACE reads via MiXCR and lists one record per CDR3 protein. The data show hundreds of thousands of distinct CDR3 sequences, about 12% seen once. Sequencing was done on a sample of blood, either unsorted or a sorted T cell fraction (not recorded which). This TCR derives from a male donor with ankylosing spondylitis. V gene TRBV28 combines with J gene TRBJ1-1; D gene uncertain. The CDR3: CASPIPGGEAFF. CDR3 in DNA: TGTGCCAGCCCTATCCCGGGCGGTGAGGCTTTCTTT.